Listed here is a single T cell receptor (beta chain). These data come from a study of T-cell reconstitution after alpha-beta-depleted transplantation in children. Preparation of the TCRbeta library involved a method that used unique molecular identifiers. TCRdb re-called the PCR reads with MiXCR, one entry per CDR3 protein. The sample contains more than 450,000 distinct CDR3 sequences, around 19% of which appear only once. The CDR3 runs to 15 residues. V gave up 5 bases and J gave up 8 bases; unmatched junction bases: 9. The clonotype originates from a human donor who donated a stem cell graft to a child with acute lymphoblastic leukemia. This specimen was PBMCs from the stem cell graft donor, taken from the stem cell graft. The rearrangement uses TRBV12-3 or TRBV12-4 and TRBJ2-1, with TRBD1 matching 10 bases. CDR3 in amino acids: CASSLWTGGSDEQFF. The CDR3 bases are TGTGCCAGCAGTCTTTGGACAGGGGGAAGCGATGAGCAGTTCTTC.